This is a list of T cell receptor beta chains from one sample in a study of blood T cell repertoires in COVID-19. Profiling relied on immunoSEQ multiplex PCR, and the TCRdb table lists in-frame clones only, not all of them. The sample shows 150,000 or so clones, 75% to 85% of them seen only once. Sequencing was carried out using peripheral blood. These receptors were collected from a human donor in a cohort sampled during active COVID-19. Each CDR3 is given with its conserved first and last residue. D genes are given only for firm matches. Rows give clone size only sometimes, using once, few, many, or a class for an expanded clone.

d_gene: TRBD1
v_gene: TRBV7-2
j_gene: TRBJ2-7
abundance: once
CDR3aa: CASHQGAPIDEQYF
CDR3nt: TGTGCCAGCCATCAGGGGGCGCCGATCGACGAGCAGTACTTC

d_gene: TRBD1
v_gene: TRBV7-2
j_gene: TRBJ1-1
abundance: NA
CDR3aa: CASSPGTGPNTEAFF
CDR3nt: TGTGCCAGCAGCCCAGGGACAGGGCCGAACACTGAAGCTTTCTTT

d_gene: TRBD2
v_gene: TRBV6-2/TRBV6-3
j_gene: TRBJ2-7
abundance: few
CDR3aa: CASSPLRAGALIDEQYF
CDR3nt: TGTGCCAGCAGCCCCCTCCGAGCGGGAGCTCTTATCGACGAGCAGTACTTC

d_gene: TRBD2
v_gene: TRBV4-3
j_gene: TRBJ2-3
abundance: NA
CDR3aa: CASSPYTGTTTDTQYF
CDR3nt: TGCGCCAGCAGCCCCTACACCGGGACTACGACAGATACGCAGTATTTT

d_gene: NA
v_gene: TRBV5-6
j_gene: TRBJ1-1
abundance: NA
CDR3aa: CASSVGTPEAFF
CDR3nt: TGTGCCAGCAGCGTCGGGACACCCGAAGCTTTCTTT

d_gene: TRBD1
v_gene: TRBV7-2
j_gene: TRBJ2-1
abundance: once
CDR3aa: CASSLNRGPAIHEQFF
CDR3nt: TGTGCCAGCAGCCTTAACAGGGGGCCGGCCATCCATGAGCAGTTCTTC

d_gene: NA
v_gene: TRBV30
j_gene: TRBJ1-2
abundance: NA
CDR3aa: CAWRKPGAGGYTF
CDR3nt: TGTGCCTGGAGGAAGCCAGGGGCGGGTGGCTACACCTTC

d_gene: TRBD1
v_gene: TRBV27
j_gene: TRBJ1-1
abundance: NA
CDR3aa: CASKTRPQGANTEAFF
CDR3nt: TGTGCCAGCAAAACCCGTCCCCAGGGGGCAAACACTGAAGCTTTCTTT

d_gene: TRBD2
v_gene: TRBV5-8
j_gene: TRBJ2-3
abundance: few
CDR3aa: CASSLLRGGDTQYF
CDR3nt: TGTGCCAGCAGCTTGTTGCGGGGGGGAGATACGCAGTATTTT

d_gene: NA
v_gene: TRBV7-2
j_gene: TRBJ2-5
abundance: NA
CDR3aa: CASSPDTGSSETQYF
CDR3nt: TGTGCCAGCAGCCCGGATACAGGGTCCAGCGAGACCCAGTACTTC

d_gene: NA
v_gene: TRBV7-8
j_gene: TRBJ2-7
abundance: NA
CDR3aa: CASTRLPTYEQYF
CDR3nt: TGTGCCAGCACCCGACTCCCCACCTACGAGCAGTACTTC

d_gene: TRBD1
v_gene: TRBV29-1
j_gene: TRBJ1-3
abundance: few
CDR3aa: CSVKDRGENTIYF
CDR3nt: TGCAGCGTTAAGGACAGGGGAGAAAACACCATATATTTT

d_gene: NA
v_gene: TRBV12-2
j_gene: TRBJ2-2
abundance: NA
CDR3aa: CASPEGATGELFF
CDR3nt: TGTGCAAGTCCGGAGGGGGCCACCGGGGAGCTGTTTTTT

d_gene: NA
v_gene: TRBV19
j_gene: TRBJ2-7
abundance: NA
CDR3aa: CASRHRATAEQYF
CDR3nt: TGTGCCAGTAGACACAGGGCGACCGCCGAGCAGTACTTC

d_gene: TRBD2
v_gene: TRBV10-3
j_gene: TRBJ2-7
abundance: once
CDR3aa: CAIAGLAGIEQYF
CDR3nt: TGTGCCATCGCCGGACTAGCGGGAATTGAGCAGTACTTC

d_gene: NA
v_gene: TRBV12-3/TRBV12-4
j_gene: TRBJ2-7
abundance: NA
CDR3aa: CASSLPGAYEQYF
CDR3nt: TGTGCCAGCAGTTTGCCAGGGGCCTACGAGCAGTACTTC

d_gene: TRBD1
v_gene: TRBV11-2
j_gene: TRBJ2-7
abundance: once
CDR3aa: CASSLDRSYYEQYF
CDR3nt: TGTGCCAGCAGCTTGGACAGGTCTTACTACGAGCAGTACTTC

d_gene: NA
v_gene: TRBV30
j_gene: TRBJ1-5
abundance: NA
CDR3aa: CAWSGGQGHHSNQPQHF
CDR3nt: TGTGCCTGGAGTGGGGGGCAGGGCCATCATAGCAATCAGCCCCAGCATTTT

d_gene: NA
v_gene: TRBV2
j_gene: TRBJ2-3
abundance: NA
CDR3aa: CASNSYLDTQYF
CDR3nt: TGTGCCAGCAATTCGTATTTAGATACGCAGTATTTT

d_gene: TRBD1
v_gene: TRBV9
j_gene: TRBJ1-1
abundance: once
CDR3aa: CASSAGGQGPEAFF
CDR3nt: TGTGCCAGCAGCGCAGGGGGCCAGGGACCTGAAGCTTTCTTT

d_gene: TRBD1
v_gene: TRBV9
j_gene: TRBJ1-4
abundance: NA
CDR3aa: CASSADTGTGSEKLFF
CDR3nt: TGTGCCAGCAGCGCGGATACCGGGACAGGGAGTGAAAAACTGTTTTTT

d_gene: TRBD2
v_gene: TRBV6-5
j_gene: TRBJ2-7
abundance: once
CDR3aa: CASSSSGRAHEQYF
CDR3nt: TGTGCCAGCAGTTCTAGCGGGAGGGCCCACGAGCAGTACTTC

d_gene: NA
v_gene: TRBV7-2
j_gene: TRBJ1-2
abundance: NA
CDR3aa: CASSLVLTGNYGYTF
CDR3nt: TGTGCCAGCAGCTTAGTTCTCACGGGGAACTATGGCTACACCTTC

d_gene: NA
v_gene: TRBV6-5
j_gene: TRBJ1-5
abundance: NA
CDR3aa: CASSYNRNQPQHF
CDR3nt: TGTGCCAGCAGTTACAACCGGAATCAGCCCCAGCATTTT

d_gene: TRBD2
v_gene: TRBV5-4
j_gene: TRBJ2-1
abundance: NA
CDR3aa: CASSVVGLADYNEQFF
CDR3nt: TGTGCCAGCAGCGTAGTTGGACTAGCGGATTACAATGAGCAGTTCTTC

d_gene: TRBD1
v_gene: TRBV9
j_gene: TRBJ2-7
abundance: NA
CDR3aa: CASSVRQGSYEQYF
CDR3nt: TGTGCCAGCAGCGTCCGACAGGGTTCCTACGAGCAGTACTTC

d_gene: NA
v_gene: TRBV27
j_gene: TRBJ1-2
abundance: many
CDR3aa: CASTLRGYGYTF
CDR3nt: TGTGCCAGCACCCTGAGAGGTTATGGCTACACCTTC

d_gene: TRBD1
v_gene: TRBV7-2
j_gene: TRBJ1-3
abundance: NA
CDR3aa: CASRGPGQGAWDTIYF
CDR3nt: TGTGCCAGCAGGGGGCCGGGACAGGGGGCTTGGGACACCATATATTTT

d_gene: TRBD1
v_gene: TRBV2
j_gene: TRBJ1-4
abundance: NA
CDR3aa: CASSSDRGTEKLFF
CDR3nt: TGTGCCAGCAGTAGTGACAGGGGTACTGAAAAACTGTTTTTT

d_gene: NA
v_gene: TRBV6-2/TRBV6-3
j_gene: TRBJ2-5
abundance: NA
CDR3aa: CASSAKGETQYF
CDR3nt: TGTGCCAGCAGTGCCAAGGGGGAGACCCAGTACTTC

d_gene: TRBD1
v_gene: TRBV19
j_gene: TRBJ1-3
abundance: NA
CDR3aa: CASRRGQSSGNTIYF
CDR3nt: TGTGCCAGTAGGAGGGGGCAGAGCTCTGGAAACACCATATATTTT

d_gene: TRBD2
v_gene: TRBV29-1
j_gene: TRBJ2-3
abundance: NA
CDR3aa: CSGTSGSTDTQYF
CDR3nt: TGCAGCGGGACTAGCGGGAGCACAGATACGCAGTATTTT

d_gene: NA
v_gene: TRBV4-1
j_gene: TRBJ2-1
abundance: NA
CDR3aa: CASSHPLEREGGPEQFF
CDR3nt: TGCGCCAGCAGCCATCCTCTCGAGCGGGAAGGGGGGCCTGAGCAGTTCTTC

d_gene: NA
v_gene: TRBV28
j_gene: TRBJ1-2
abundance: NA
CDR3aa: CASSEVDDSRGYTF
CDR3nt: TGTGCCAGCAGTGAAGTGGACGACAGTCGTGGCTACACCTTC

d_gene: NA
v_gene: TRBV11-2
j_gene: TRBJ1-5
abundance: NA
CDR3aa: CASSLRGGLNQPQHF
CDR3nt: TGTGCCAGCAGCTTAAGGGGGGGACTAAATCAGCCCCAGCATTTT

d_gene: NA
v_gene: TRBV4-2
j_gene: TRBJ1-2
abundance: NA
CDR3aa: CASSQVGPIGAGYTF
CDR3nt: TGTGCCAGCAGCCAAGTGGGGCCGATTGGGGCTGGCTACACCTTC

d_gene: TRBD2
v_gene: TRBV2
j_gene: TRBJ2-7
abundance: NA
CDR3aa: CASSGLAGRYEQYF
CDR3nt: TGTGCCAGCAGTGGACTAGCGGGAAGGTACGAGCAGTACTTC

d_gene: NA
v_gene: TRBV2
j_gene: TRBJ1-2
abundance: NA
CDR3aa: CASSFYYGYTF
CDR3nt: TGTGCCAGCAGTTTCTATTATGGCTACACCTTC